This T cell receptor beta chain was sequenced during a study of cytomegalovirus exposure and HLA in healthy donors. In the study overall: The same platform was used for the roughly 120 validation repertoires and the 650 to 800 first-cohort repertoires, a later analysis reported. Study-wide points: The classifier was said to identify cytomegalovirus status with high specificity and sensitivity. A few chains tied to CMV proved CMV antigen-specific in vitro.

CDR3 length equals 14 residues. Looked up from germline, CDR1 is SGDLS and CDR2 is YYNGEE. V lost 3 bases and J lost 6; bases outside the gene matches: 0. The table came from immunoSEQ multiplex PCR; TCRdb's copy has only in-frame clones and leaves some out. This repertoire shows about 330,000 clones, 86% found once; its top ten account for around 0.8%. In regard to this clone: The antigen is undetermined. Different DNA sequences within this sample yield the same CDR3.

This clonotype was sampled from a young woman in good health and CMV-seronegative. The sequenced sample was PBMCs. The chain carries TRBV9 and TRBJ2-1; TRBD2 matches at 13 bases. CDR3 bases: TGTGCCAGCAGCGGACTAGCGGGGGGCAATGAGCAGTTCTTC. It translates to CASSGLAGGNEQFF.